What follows is one T cell receptor (beta chain) and its context. Its antigen is unknown. With a much larger clone just one base away, this may be a read error. There are 14 residues in the CDR3. The germline V gene encodes CDR1 SGHRS and CDR2 YFSETQ. V was clipped by 4 bases and J by 7 bases; unmatched bases: 6. 5'RACE with 10-nucleotide random UMIs produced the cDNA. MiXCR, applied by TCRdb to the 5' RACE reads, yields one record per CDR3 protein. The table shows over 90,000 distinct CDR3 sequences, with roughly a tenth occurring only once. Stated time point: longitudinal time-point 3. This record belongs to a study of neurological immune-mediated disorders. Study-wide findings and caveats: The most TCR clonal expansion was seen in HTLV-1-associated myelopathy, and the least was seen in multiple sclerosis, which fell below healthy controls. Among expanded clones, no CDR3 amino acid sequences were shared across subjects, a pattern suggesting private repertoires in all groups.

This receptor was obtained from a female donor with HTLV-1-associated myelopathy (HAM/TSP). Sequenced sample: PBMCs. The J gene is TRBJ1-5, the V gene TRBV5-1, with 9 bases matching TRBD1. The CDR3 DNA reads as TGCGCCAGCAGCATTGGACAGGGGCAACAGCCCCAGCATTTT. It is translated as CASSIGQGQQPQHF.